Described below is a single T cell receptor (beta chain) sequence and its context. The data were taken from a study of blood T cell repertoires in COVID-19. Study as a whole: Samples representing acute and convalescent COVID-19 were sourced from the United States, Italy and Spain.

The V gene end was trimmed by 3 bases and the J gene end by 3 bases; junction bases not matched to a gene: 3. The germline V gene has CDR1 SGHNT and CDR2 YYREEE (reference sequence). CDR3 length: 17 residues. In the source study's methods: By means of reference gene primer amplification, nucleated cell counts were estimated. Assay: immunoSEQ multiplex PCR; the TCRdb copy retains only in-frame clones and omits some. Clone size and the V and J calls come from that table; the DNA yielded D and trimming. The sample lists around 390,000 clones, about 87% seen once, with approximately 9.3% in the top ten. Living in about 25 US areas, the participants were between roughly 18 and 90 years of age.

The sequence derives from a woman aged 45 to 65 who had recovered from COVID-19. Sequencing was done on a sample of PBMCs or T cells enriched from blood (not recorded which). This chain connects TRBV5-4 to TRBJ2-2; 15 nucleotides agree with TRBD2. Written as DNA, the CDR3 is TGTGCCAGCAGCTGGGGACTAGCGGGGGGAGACACCGGGGAGCTGTTTTTT. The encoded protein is CASSWGLAGGDTGELFF.